The present T cell receptor (beta chain) was sequenced within a study of cytomegalovirus exposure and HLA in healthy donors. A multiplex PCR was run with 60 Vbeta primers and 13 Jbeta primers. The protocol was immunoSEQ multiplex PCR, while the TCRdb copy is restricted to in-frame clones and leaves out a portion. The data contain around 100,000 clones, around 75% of them singletons. The CDR3 length is 17 residues. CDR1 is SEHNR, CDR2 FQNEAQ, per germline (reference sequence). V was pared by 2 bases and J by 4 bases, with 6 bases of the junction left unmatched. Sequencing input: PBMCs. The chain joins TRBV7-9 to TRBJ2-5, with 14 bases lining up with TRBD2. This receptor was obtained from a woman under 30 in good health and CMV-seropositive. CDR3 DNA: TGTGCCAGCAGCTTACCCGGGACTAGCGGGAGCGCAGAGACCCAGTACTTC. Encoded protein: CASSLPGTSGSAETQYF.